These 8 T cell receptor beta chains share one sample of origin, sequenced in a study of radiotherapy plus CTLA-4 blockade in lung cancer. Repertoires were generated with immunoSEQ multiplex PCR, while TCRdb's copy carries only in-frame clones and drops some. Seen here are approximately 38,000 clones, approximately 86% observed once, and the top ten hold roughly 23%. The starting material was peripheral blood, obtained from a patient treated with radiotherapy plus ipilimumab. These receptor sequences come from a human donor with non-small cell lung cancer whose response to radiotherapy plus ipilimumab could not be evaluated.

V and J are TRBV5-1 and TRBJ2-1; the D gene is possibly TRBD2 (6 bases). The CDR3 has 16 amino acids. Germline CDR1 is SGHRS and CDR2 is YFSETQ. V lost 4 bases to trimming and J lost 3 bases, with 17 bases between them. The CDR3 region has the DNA TGCGCCAGCAGCCCGGCTCCTGGGGGGATCTACAATGAGCAGTTCTTC. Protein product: CASSPAPGGIYNEQFF.

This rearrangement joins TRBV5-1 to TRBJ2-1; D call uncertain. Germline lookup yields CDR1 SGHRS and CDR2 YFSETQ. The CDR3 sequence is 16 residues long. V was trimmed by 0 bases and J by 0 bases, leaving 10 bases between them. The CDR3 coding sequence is TGCGCCAGCAGCTTGGTTTCGTACAGCTCCTACAATGAGCAGTTCTTC. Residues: CASSLVSYSSYNEQFF.

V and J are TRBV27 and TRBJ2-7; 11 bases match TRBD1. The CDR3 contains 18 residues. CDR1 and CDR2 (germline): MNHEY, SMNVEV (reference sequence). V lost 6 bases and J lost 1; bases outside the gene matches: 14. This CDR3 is CASSLQTPGTGGSYEQYF. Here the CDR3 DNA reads TGTGCCAGCAGCCTCCAAACGCCCGGGACAGGGGGTTCCTACGAGCAGTACTTC.

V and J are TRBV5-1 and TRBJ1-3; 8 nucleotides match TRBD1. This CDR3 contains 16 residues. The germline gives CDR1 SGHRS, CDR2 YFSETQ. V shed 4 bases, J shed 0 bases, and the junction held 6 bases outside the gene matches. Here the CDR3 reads CASSRWTGPSGNTIYF. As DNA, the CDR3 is TGCGCCAGCAGCCGATGGACAGGGCCCTCTGGAAACACCATATATTTT.

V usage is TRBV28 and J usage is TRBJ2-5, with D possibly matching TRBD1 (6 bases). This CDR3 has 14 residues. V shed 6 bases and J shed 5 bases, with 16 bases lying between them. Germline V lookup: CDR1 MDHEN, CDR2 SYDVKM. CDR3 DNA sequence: TGTGCCAGCAGCGGACAGCCGAGGGGGGAGACCCAGTACTTC. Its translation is CASSGQPRGETQYF.

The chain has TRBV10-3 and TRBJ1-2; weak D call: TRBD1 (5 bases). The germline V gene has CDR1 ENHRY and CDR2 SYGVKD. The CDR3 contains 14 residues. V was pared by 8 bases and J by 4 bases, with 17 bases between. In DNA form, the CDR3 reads TGTGCCATCGGCCGGGGGGGGACTACCTATGGCTACACCTTC. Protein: CAIGRGGTTYGYTF.

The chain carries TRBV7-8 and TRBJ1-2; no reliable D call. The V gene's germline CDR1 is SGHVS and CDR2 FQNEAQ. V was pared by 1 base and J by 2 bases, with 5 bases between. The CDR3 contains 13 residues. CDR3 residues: CASSLGHNYGYTF. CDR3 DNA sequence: TGTGCCAGCAGCTTAGGACACAACTATGGCTACACCTTC.

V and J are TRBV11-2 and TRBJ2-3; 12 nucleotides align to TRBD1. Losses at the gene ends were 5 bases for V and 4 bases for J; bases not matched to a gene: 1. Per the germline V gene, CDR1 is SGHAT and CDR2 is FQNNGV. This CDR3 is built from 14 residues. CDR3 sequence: CASSRDRGPDTQYF. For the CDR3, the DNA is TGTGCCAGCAGCCGGGACAGGGGGCCAGATACGCAGTATTTT.